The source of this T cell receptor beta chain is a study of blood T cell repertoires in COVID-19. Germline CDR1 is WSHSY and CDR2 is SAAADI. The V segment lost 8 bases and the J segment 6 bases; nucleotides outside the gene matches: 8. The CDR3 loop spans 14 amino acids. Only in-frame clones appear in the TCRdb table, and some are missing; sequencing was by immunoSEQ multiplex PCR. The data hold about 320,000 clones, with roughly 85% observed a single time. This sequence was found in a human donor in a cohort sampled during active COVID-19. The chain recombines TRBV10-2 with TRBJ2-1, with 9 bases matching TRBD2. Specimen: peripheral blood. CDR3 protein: CASRAGGLGNEQFF. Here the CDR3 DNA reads TGCGCCAGCCGGGCGGGGGGGCTTGGCAATGAGCAGTTCTTC.